These T cell receptor beta chains were read from a single sample in a study of CD8 T cells in ankylosing spondylitis. TCRdb reprocessed the 5' RACE reads with MiXCR, giving one entry per CDR3 protein. The table includes over 30,000 distinct CDR3 sequences, around an eighth detected once. Sequenced: synovial fluid, either unsorted or a sorted T cell fraction (not recorded which). The receptors derive from a male donor with ankylosing spondylitis. The CDR3 runs from the conserved cysteine through the conserved F or W. Fields, in order: CDR3 protein, CDR3 DNA, D gene, V gene, J gene, clone size. The D gene is left open where the match is weak. Clone size is given for some rows only: seen once, a few or many times, or a class if the clone is expanded.

CDR3 protein: CASSRTRGNTEAFF
CDR3 DNA: TGCGCCAGCAGCAGAACCAGGGGTAACACTGAAGCTTTCTTT
D gene: .
V gene: TRBV5-1
J gene: TRBJ1-1
clone size: .

CDR3 protein: CASSLVWDRGPYEQYF
CDR3 DNA: TGTGCCAGCAGTTTAGTTTGGGACAGGGGGCCCTACGAGCAGTACTTC
D gene: TRBD1
V gene: TRBV28
J gene: TRBJ2-7
clone size: few

CDR3 protein: CASSDSGSGETNTQYF
CDR3 DNA: TGTGCCAGCAGTGACTCGGGCAGTGGGGAGACAAATACGCAGTATTTT
D gene: .
V gene: TRBV6-4
J gene: TRBJ2-3
clone size: few

CDR3 protein: CASSYQGRGYGYTF
CDR3 DNA: TGTGCCAGCAGTTACCAGGGGCGAGGCTATGGCTACACCTTC
D gene: .
V gene: TRBV6-5
J gene: TRBJ1-2
clone size: .

CDR3 protein: CASSPGGLGNEQFF
CDR3 DNA: TGTGCCAGCAGCCCGGGGGGATTGGGCAATGAGCAGTTCTTC
D gene: TRBD2
V gene: TRBV5-5
J gene: TRBJ2-1
clone size: .

CDR3 protein: CASSQDQTLNTGELFF
CDR3 DNA: TGTGCCAGCAGCCAAGATCAAACCCTGAACACCGGGGAGCTGTTTTTT
D gene: .
V gene: TRBV4-2
J gene: TRBJ2-2
clone size: few

CDR3 protein: CSARDREAVSYNEQFF
CDR3 DNA: TGCAGTGCTAGAGATCGGGAGGCGGTTTCCTACAATGAGCAGTTCTTC
D gene: TRBD2
V gene: TRBV20-1
J gene: TRBJ2-1
clone size: many

CDR3 protein: CASSSGSTDTQYF
CDR3 DNA: TGTGCCAGCAGTAGCGGGAGCACAGATACGCAGTATTTT
D gene: .
V gene: TRBV6-4
J gene: TRBJ2-3
clone size: .

CDR3 protein: CASSLGGGTQYF
CDR3 DNA: TGTGCCAGCAGCCTGGGTGGGGGGACCCAGTACTTC
D gene: .
V gene: TRBV7-3
J gene: TRBJ2-5
clone size: few

CDR3 protein: CASSYSEGYEQYF
CDR3 DNA: TGTGCCAGCAGTTACTCGGAGGGTTACGAGCAGTACTTC
D gene: .
V gene: TRBV6-6
J gene: TRBJ2-7
clone size: many

CDR3 protein: CASSLGRGEPYNEQFF
CDR3 DNA: TGTGCCAGCAGTTTAGGGCGGGGGGAGCCCTACAATGAGCAGTTCTTC
D gene: TRBD2
V gene: TRBV12-3/TRBV12-4
J gene: TRBJ2-1
clone size: many

CDR3 protein: CASGEVVFSPRSYNEQFF
CDR3 DNA: TGTGCCAGCGGGGAGGTGGTATTTTCGCCGAGGTCCTACAATGAGCAGTTCTTC
D gene: .
V gene: TRBV5-5
J gene: TRBJ2-1
clone size: few

CDR3 protein: CASSVGRVGYEQYF
CDR3 DNA: TGTGCCAGCAGCGTAGGGAGGGTAGGCTACGAGCAGTACTTC
D gene: .
V gene: TRBV9
J gene: TRBJ2-7
clone size: .

CDR3 protein: CASSDLYEQYF
CDR3 DNA: TGTGCCAGCAGCGACCTCTACGAGCAGTACTTC
D gene: .
V gene: TRBV7-9
J gene: TRBJ2-7
clone size: many

CDR3 protein: CASSLTGELFF
CDR3 DNA: TGTGCCAGCAGTTTAACCGGGGAGCTGTTTTTT
D gene: .
V gene: TRBV28
J gene: TRBJ2-2
clone size: many

CDR3 protein: CASSFTPGQGITGVGYTF
CDR3 DNA: TGTGCCAGCAGCTTTACCCCGGGACAGGGAATAACGGGTGTGGGCTACACCTTC
D gene: TRBD1
V gene: TRBV11-2
J gene: TRBJ1-2
clone size: many

CDR3 protein: CASSLELTGGKAPRRGYTF
CDR3 DNA: TGTGCCAGCAGCTTGGAGCTGACAGGGGGGAAAGCCCCCCGGCGGGGCTACACCTTC
D gene: TRBD1
V gene: TRBV5-4
J gene: TRBJ1-2
clone size: .

CDR3 protein: CASSSPLGGETNTGELFF
CDR3 DNA: TGCGCCAGCAGCTCCCCCCTGGGCGGGGAGACTAACACCGGGGAGCTGTTTTTT
D gene: .
V gene: TRBV5-1
J gene: TRBJ2-2
clone size: many

CDR3 protein: CATSGAAQETQYF
CDR3 DNA: TGTGCCACCAGTGGGGCGGCCCAAGAGACCCAGTACTTC
D gene: .
V gene: TRBV24-1
J gene: TRBJ2-5
clone size: few

CDR3 protein: CASSYLAFNQPQHF
CDR3 DNA: TGTGCCAGCAGTTACTTGGCTTTCAATCAGCCCCAGCATTTT
D gene: .
V gene: TRBV6-5
J gene: TRBJ1-5
clone size: .

CDR3 protein: CASSLTLYIGTQNEQFF
CDR3 DNA: TGTGCCAGCAGCCTTACCCTCTATATCGGCACTCAAAATGAGCAGTTCTTC
D gene: .
V gene: TRBV7-2
J gene: TRBJ2-1
clone size: .

CDR3 protein: CASKTGLAGETQYF
CDR3 DNA: TGTGCCAGCAAAACCGGCCTAGCGGGGGAGACCCAGTACTTC
D gene: TRBD2
V gene: TRBV5-6
J gene: TRBJ2-5
clone size: few

CDR3 protein: CASSELAGDYNEQFF
CDR3 DNA: TGTGCCAGCAGTGAACTAGCGGGGGATTACAATGAGCAGTTCTTC
D gene: TRBD2
V gene: TRBV6-4
J gene: TRBJ2-1
clone size: many

CDR3 protein: CASSPTASGAYEQYF
CDR3 DNA: TGTGCCAGCAGCCCTACGGCTAGCGGGGCCTACGAGCAGTACTTC
D gene: TRBD2
V gene: TRBV4-2
J gene: TRBJ2-7
clone size: .

CDR3 protein: CSASGRTARSYNEQFF
CDR3 DNA: TGCAGTGCTAGTGGGCGGACTGCCCGCTCCTACAATGAGCAGTTCTTC
D gene: .
V gene: TRBV20-1
J gene: TRBJ2-1
clone size: many

CDR3 protein: CASSRVGIDGYTF
CDR3 DNA: TGTGCCAGCAGTAGGGTAGGCATAGATGGCTACACCTTC
D gene: .
V gene: TRBV28
J gene: TRBJ1-2
clone size: .

CDR3 protein: CSPLGEGQDTQYF
CDR3 DNA: TGCAGCCCTCTGGGGGAGGGCCAGGATACGCAGTATTTT
D gene: TRBD2
V gene: TRBV29-1
J gene: TRBJ2-3
clone size: .

CDR3 protein: CASSASWDRVNSPLHF
CDR3 DNA: TGTGCCAGCAGTGCCAGTTGGGACAGGGTTAATTCACCCCTCCACTTT
D gene: TRBD1
V gene: TRBV12-3/TRBV12-4
J gene: TRBJ1-6
clone size: few

CDR3 protein: CASSLNRGLNTEAFF
CDR3 DNA: TGTGCCAGCAGCTTAAATAGGGGCCTAAACACTGAAGCTTTCTTT
D gene: .
V gene: TRBV7-9
J gene: TRBJ1-1
clone size: .

CDR3 protein: CASSPGLTAYEQYF
CDR3 DNA: TGCGCCAGCAGCCCGGGACTAACCGCCTACGAGCAGTACTTC
D gene: TRBD2
V gene: TRBV4-3
J gene: TRBJ2-7
clone size: many

CDR3 protein: CASSLGTSLQETQYF
CDR3 DNA: TGTGCCAGCAGCTTAGGGACTAGTCTTCAAGAGACCCAGTACTTC
D gene: TRBD2
V gene: TRBV7-2
J gene: TRBJ2-5
clone size: .